The clone carrying this TCR beta chain was recorded a few times. The target antigen is unknown. The sample is drawn from a study of cytotoxic CD8 clonotypes in ibrutinib-treated CLL. Trimming cost V 0 bases and J 8 bases, with 11 bases left between them. Germline CDR1 and CDR2: LNHNV and YYDKDF (reference sequence). The length of the CDR3 is 14 residues. Findings and limits, study-wide: Clonality went up at ibrutinib response and then declined back toward baseline at progression. Public clonotypes showed up rarely, and on treatment they shrank or held steady.

Researchers set a sequencing depth target of 1 in 200,000 to 1 in 1 million T cells. Sequencing used immunoSEQ multiplex PCR; TCRdb keeps in-frame clones, though not all of them. The sample has around 140,000 clones; roughly 80% are singletons. The source was PBMCs, collected after 12 months of ibrutinib treatment. The genes are TRBV15 and TRBJ1-3; no clear D. The sequence was collected from a human donor with chronic lymphocytic leukemia. CDR3: CATSRDLSGYTIYF. The CDR3 coding sequence is TGTGCCACCAGCAGAGATCTTTCGGGATACACCATATATTTT. Looking up the rest from reference TRBV15 and TRBJ1-3 gives the full variable domain: DAMVIQNPRYQVTQFGKPVTLSCSQTLNHNVMYWYQQKSSQAPKLLFHYYDKDFNNEADTPDNFQSRRPNTSFCFLDIRSPGLGDTAMYLCATSRDLSGYTIYFGEGSWLTVV.